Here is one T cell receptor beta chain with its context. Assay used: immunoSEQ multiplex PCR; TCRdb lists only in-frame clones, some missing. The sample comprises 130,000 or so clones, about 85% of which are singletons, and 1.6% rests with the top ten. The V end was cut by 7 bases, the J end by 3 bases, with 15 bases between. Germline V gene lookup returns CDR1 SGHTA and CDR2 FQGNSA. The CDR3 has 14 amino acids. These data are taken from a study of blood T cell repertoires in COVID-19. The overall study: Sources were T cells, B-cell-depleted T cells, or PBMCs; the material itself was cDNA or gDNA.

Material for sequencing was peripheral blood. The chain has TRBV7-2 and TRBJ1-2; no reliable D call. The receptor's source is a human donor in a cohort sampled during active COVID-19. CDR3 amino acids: CASIVMGLHYGYTF. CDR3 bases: TGTGCCAGCATCGTTATGGGCCTCCACTATGGCTACACCTTC.